This T cell receptor beta chain was recorded in a study of chemoradiotherapy in HPV16-positive cancers. Study context: Candidate HPV-specific clones and shared TCR motifs came from a couple of HPV16-positive patients.

Concerning this clone: The antigen is undetermined.

J was trimmed by 9 bases and V by 1 base; bases with no gene match: 17. This CDR3 comprises 18 residues. Germline V gene sequence: CDR1 LNHDA, CDR2 SQIVND (reference sequence). Data came from immunoSEQ multiplex PCR; TCRdb stores just in-frame clones and leaves some out. This table has several thousand clones, 90% to 97% appearing once. Study-wide findings and caveats: In HPV16-positive patients, HPV-responsive T-cell expansion tracked better recurrence-free survival. Non-HPV-specific T cells did not expand in tumors during treatment, whereas candidate HPV-specific clones and E7-related motifs did.

The TCR originated in a human donor with HPV-associated anogenital cancer. The sequenced sample was tumor tissue, obtained from a patient who underwent chemoradiotherapy. The chain recombines TRBV19 with TRBJ1-2, with 10 nucleotides matching TRBD1. The CDR3 DNA is TGTGCCAGTAGTATAGTTAGGCCGGGACAGGGGACGACATGGAGCTACACCTTC. This translates into CASSIVRPGQGTTWSYTF.